This T cell receptor (beta chain) stems from a study of cytomegalovirus exposure and HLA in healthy donors. Across the study: An earlier analysis found 95 million to 140 million unique TCR beta sequences from about 179 million T cells. Study findings and constraints: A list of 150 or so TCR beta chains associated with cytomegalovirus was given. In a later analysis, V- and J-gene trimming of beta chains associated with a DCLRE1C missense variant, replicated independently. Association of 16,951 TCR beta sequences with HLA alleles was found at 0.05 false discovery rate in a later analysis.

This CDR3 has 15 residues. Losses at the gene ends were 3 bases for V and 4 bases for J; bases not matched to a gene: 3. Germline CDR1 and CDR2: SGHVS and FNYEAQ. Notes on this clone: What it recognizes is unknown.

Both 60 Vbeta primers and 13 Jbeta primers went into the PCR. Clones were sequenced by immunoSEQ multiplex PCR, and TCRdb holds only the in-frame ones, with some missing. The data show about 67,000 clones, with about 65% seen just once and roughly 1.9% held by the top ten. This chain joins TRBV7-6 and TRBJ2-2; 9 nucleotides line up with TRBD2. This receptor was obtained from a woman aged 25 to 39 in good health and CMV-seronegative. The sample taken for sequencing was PBMCs. CDR3: CASSLAGGPTGELFF. CDR3 DNA sequence: TGTGCCAGCAGCTTGGCGGGGGGGCCCACCGGGGAGCTGTTTTTT.